This T cell receptor (beta chain) was retrieved from a study of beta chain features in type 1 diabetes. General study findings and limits: Whatever favoring of shorter templates PCR might show would apply equally to patients and controls.

Sorting that relied on CD45RO/CCR7/CD25/CD127/CD95/CD27 yielded CD4+ naive, central memory, regulatory and stem cell-like memory cells. As to this clone: Its antigen is not known.

CDR3 size: 14 residues. Unmatched junction bases numbered 5, after V lost 1 base and J lost 7 bases. In germline, CDR1 is GTSNPN, CDR2 SVGIG (reference sequence). Every isolated RNA sample was fully reverse transcribed, so sequencing captured expressed TCRB transcripts. The method was immunoSEQ multiplex PCR; TCRdb's version includes in-frame clones alone and lacks a portion of them. The sample shows a few hundred thousand clones, approximately 11% of them seen only once. Sequenced sample: naive CD4+ T cells from blood. This TCR was sampled from a woman aged 30 to 39 in good health. This chain connects TRBV30 to TRBJ2-2, with 8 positions matching TRBD1. CDR3 sequence: CAWSGTGWGGELFF. CDR3 nucleotides: TGTGCCTGGAGTGGGACAGGGTGGGGCGGGGAGCTGTTTTTT.